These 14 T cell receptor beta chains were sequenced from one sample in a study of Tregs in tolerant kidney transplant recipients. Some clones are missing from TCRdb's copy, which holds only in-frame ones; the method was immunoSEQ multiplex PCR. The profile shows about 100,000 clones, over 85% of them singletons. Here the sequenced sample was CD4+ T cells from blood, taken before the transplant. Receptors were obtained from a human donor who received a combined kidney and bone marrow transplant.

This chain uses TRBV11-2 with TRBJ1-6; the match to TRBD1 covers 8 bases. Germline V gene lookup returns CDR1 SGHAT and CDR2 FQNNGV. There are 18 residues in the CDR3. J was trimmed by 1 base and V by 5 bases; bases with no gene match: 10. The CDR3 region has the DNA TGTGCCAGCAGCGAAGACAGGGGTGCGATTTCCTATAATTCACCCCTCCACTTT. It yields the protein CASSEDRGAISYNSPLHF.

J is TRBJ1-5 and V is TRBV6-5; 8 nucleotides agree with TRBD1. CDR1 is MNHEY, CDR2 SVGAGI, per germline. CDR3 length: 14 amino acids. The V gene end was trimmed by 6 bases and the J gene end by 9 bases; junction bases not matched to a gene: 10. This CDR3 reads CASRPGQASAPQHF. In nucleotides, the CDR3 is TGTGCCAGCAGGCCGGGACAGGCCTCGGCGCCCCAGCATTTT.

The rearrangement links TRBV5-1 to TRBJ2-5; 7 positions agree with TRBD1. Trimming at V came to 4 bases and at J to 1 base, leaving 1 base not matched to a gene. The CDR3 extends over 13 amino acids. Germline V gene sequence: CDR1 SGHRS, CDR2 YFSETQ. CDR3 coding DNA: TGCGCCAGCAGCGGGACAGTCCAAGAGACCCAGTACTTC. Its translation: CASSGTVQETQYF.

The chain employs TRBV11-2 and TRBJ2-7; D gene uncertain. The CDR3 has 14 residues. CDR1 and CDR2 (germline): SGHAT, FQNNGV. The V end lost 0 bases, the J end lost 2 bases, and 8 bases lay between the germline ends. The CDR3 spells CASSLDPDTYEQYF. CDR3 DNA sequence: TGTGCCAGCAGCTTAGATCCAGACACCTACGAGCAGTACTTC. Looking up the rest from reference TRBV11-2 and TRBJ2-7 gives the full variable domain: EAGVAQSPRYKIIEKRQSVAFWCNPISGHATLYWYQQILGQGPKLLIQFQNNGVVDDSQLPKDRFSAERLKGVDSTLKIQPAKLEDSAVYLCASSLDPDTYEQYFGPGTRLTVT.

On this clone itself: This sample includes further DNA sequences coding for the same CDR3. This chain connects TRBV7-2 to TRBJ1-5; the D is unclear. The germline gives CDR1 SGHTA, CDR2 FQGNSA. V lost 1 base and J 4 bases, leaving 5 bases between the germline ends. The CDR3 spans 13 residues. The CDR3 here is CASSLGANQPQHF. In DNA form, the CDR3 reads TGTGCCAGCAGCTTAGGGGCTAATCAGCCCCAGCATTTT.

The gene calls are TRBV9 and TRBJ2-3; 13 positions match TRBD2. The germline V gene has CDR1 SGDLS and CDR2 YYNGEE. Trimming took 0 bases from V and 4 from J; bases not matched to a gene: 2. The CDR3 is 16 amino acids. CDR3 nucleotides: TGTGCCAGCAGCGTAGGGACTAGCGGGAGTTCAGATACGCAGTATTTT. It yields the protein CASSVGTSGSSDTQYF.

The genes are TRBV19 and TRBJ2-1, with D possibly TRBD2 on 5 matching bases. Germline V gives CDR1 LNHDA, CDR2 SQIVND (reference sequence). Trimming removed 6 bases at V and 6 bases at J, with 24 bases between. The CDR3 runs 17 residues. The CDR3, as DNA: TGTGCCAGTAGACCTCCAGTGGGAGACTACTATTTCAATGAGCAGTTCTTC. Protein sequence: CASRPPVGDYYFNEQFF. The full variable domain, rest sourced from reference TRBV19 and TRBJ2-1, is DGGITQSPKYLFRKEGQNVTLSCEQNLNHDAMYWYRQDPGQGLRLIYYSQIVNDFQKGDIAEGYSVSREKKESFPLTVTSAQKNPTAFYLCASRPPVGDYYFNEQFFGPGTRLTVL.

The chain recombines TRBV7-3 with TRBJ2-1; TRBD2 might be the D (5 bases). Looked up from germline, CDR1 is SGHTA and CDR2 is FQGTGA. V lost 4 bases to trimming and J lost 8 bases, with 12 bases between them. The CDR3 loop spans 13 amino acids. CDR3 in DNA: TGTGCCAGCAGCTACCACCCGGGGTATGAGCAGTTCTTC. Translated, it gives CASSYHPGYEQFF. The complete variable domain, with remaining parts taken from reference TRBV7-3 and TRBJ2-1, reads GAGVSQTPSNKVTEKGKYVELRCDPISGHTALYWYRQSLGQGPEFLIYFQGTGAADDSGLPNDRFFAVRPEGSVSTLKIQRTERGDSAVYLCASSYHPGYEQFFGPGTRLTVL.

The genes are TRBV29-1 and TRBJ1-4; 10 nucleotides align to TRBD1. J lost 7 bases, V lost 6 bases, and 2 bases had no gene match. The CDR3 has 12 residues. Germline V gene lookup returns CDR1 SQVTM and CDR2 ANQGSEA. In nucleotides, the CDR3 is TGCAGCGTGAGGACAGGGGGTGAAAAACTGTTTTTT. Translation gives CSVRTGGEKLFF.

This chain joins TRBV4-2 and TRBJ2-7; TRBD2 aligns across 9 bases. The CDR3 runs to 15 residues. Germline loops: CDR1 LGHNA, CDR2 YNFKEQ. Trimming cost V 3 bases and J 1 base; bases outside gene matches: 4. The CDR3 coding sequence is TGTGCCAGCAGCCAGCGGGGGGGAGGTTCCTACGAGCAGTACTTC. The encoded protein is CASSQRGGGSYEQYF.

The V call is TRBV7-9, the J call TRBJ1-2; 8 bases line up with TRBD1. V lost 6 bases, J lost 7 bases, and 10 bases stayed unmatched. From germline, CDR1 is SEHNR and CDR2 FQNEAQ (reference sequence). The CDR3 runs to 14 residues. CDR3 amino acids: CASSHSPQGAGYTF. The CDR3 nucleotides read TGTGCCAGCAGTCACTCTCCTCAGGGGGCTGGCTACACCTTC.

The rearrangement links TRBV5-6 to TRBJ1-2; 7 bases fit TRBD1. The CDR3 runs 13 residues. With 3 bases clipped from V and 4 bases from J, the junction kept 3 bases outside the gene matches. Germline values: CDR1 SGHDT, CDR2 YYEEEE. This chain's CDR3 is CASSSGQPYGYTF. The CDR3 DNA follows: TGTGCCAGCAGCTCGGGACAGCCCTATGGCTACACCTTC.

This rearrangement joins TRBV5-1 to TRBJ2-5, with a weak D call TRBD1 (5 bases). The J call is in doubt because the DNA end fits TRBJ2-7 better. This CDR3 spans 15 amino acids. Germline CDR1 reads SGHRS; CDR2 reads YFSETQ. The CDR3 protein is CASSWSSSGPYEQYF. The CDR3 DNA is TGCGCCAGCAGCTGGTCTTCTTCAGGGCCCTACGAGCAGTACTTC.

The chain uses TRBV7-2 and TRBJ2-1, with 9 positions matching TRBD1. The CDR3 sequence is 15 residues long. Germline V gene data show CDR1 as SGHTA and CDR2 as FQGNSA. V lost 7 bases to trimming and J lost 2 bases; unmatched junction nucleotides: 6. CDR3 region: CASITDRGPYNEQFF. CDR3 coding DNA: TGTGCCAGCATTACGGACAGGGGACCCTACAATGAGCAGTTCTTC.